This T cell receptor (beta chain) was sequenced in a study of Ad26.COV2.S vaccination and SARS-CoV-2 variants. Study details: The donor was enrolled in the Ad26.COV2.S arm of the COV1001 trial. Intramuscularly, Ad26.COV2.S was given either once or twice, 56 days apart. Study-level results: TCR breadth and depth analyses may have underestimated total T cell responses. Non-spike TCR breadth was similar in vaccine and placebo recipients.

Treatment indicated: over 15 received Ad26.COV2.S at low or high dose, single or two shots; roughly five received placebo; per-sample allocation not given. Following the first vaccine or placebo injection, samples were taken on day 63. V lost 5 bases, J lost 4 bases, and 5 bases lay in between. Germline V gene lookup returns CDR1 MNHNY and CDR2 SVGAGI (reference sequence). This CDR3 spans 12 amino acids. Details on this clone: Its specificity is unknown.

Measured with immunoSEQ multiplex PCR; TCRdb has only the in-frame clones, and not every one. The table records about 350,000 clones, about 89% of them present only once. Sequencing used peripheral blood, obtained in a trial of Ad26.COV2.S vaccine versus placebo. The rearrangement links TRBV6-6 to TRBJ2-2, with D uncertain. This TCR was recovered from a person aged 18-65 years who received the Ad26.COV2.S COVID-19 vaccine or a placebo. The CDR3 region is CASSPTTGELFF. In DNA, the CDR3 is TGTGCCAGCAGTCCGACCACCGGGGAGCTGTTTTTT.